The sequence of this T cell receptor (beta chain) was determined in a study of regulatory T cells in long-lasting Graves disease. Turning to the study itself: Persistent cases took antithyroid drugs over 5 years and stayed TSH receptor antibody positive.

The CDR3 is 14 amino acids. Trimming shortened V by 3 bases and J by 1 base, and 12 bases separated the two germline ends. The germline CDR1 and CDR2 sequences are DFQATT and SNEGSKA (reference sequence). Arm-PCR of CDR3 regions and iRepertoire HTBI primers were used to build TCR beta libraries. TCRdb reanalysed the multiplex PCR reads using MiXCR and keeps one entry per CDR3 protein. The data show 430,000 or so distinct CDR3 sequences, 21% seen once. As to time point: persistent/refractory GD, antithyroid drugs over 5 years with positive TRAb. Isolated PBMC RNA provided the starting material for the TCR library. The table lists this clonotype with many counts.

The clonotype comes from a female donor with Graves disease. The starting material was peripheral blood mononuclear cells (PBMCs), obtained when the disease was refractory, from a patient treated with antithyroid drugs. J is TRBJ1-1 and V is TRBV20-1; D is unresolved. CDR3 DNA sequence: TGCAGTGCTAGGCTAGACCGGGGGAACACTGAAGCTTTCTTT. Its protein product is CSARLDRGNTEAFF.